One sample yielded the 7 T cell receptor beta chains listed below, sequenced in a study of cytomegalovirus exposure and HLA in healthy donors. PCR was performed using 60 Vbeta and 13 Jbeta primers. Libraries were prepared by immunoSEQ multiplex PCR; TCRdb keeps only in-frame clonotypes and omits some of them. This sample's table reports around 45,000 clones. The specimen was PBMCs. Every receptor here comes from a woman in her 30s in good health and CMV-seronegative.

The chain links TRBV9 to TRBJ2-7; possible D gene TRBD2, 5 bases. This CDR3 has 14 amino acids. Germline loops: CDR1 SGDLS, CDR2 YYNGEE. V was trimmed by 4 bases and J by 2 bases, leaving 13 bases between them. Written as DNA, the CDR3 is TGTGCCAGCAGCCCCCGGGAAGGAGCCTACGAGCAGTACTTC. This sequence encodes CASSPREGAYEQYF. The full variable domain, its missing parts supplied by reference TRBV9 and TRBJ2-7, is DSGVTQTPKHLITATGQRVTLRCSPRSGDLSVYWYQQSLDQGLQFLIQYYNGEERAKGNILERFSAQQFPDLHSELNLSSLELGDSALYFCASSPREGAYEQYFGPGTRLTVT.

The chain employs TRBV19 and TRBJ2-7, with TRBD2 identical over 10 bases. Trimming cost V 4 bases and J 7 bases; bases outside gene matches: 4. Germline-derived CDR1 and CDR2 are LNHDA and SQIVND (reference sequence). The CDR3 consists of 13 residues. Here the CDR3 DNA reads TGTGCCAGTAGTAAAACTAGCGGGAAGGAGCAGTACTTC. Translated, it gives CASSKTSGKEQYF.

The CDR3 reads CASSSAGGPYNEQFF. The CDR3 bases are TGTGCCAGCAGCTCGGCGGGAGGACCTTACAATGAGCAGTTCTTC. V gene TRBV11-2 combines with J gene TRBJ2-1, with 8 bases that match TRBD2. The CDR3 has 15 residues. The germline gives CDR1 SGHAT, CDR2 FQNNGV. After removal of 4 bases from V and 4 bases from J, the junction contained 6 bases not matched to a gene.

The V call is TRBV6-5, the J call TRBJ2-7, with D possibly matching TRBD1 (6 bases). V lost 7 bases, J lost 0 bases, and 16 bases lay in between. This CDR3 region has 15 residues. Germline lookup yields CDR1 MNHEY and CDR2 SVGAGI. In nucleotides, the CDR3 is TGTGCCAGCATGAACAGGGCGCTCGGCTCCTACGAGCAGTACTTC. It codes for CASMNRALGSYEQYF.

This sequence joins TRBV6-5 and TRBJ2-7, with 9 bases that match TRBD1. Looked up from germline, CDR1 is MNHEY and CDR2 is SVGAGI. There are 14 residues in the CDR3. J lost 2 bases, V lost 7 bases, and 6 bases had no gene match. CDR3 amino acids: CASTRGQGAYEQYF. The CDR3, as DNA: TGTGCCAGCACCCGGGGACAGGGTGCCTACGAGCAGTACTTC.

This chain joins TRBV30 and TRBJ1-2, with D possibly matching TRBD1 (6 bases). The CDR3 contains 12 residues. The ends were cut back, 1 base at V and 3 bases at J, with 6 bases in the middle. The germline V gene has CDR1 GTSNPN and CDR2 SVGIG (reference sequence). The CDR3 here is CAWSGQDYGYTF. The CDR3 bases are TGTGCCTGGAGTGGACAGGACTATGGCTACACCTTC.

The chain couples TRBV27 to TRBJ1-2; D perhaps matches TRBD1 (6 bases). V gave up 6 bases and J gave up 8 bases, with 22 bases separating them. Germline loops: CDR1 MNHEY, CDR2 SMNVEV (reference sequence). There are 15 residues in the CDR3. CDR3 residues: CASSSFWGGEGGYTF. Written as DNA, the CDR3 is TGTGCCAGCAGCTCCTTTTGGGGGGGCGAGGGAGGCTACACCTTC.